The next 18 T cell receptor beta chains were all read from a single sample in a study of Graves' ophthalmopathy and Graves' hyperthyroidism. The TCR beta CDR3 regions underwent amplification from RNA transcripts. Investigators did first-round RT-PCR with HTBI primers, then second-round multiplex PCR. TCRdb reprocessed the multiplex PCR reads via MiXCR and lists one record per CDR3 protein. The table lists 20,000 to 25,000 distinct CDR3 sequences, nearly 50% of them singletons. Sequencing used peripheral blood. Receptors originate from an adult woman with stable Graves' hyperthyroidism.

This clonotype qualifies as medium-sized. Here the CDR3 reads CSARDQGDSGYTF. The CDR3 DNA follows: TGCAGTGCTAGAGACCAGGGTGATAGTGGCTACACCTTC. This rearrangement joins TRBV20-1 to TRBJ1-2; possibly TRBD1 for D (5 bases). Germline lookup yields CDR1 DFQATT and CDR2 SNEGSKA (reference sequence). The CDR3 is made up of 13 amino acids. The V end lost 0 bases, the J end lost 7 bases, and 12 bases lay between the germline ends.

V gene TRBV6-5 combines with J gene TRBJ1-2, with unresolved D. Germline values: CDR1 MNHEY, CDR2 SVGAGI. The CDR3 covers 12 residues. The V and J ends lost 6 bases and 4 bases respectively, with 9 bases between them. The CDR3 reads CASRGRVYGYTF. CDR3 DNA: TGTGCCAGCAGGGGCAGAGTCTATGGCTACACCTTC.

V gene TRBV6-2 or TRBV6-3 combines with J gene TRBJ1-2; the D gene is possibly TRBD1 (5 bases). V was cut by 11 bases and J by 2 bases, with 15 bases left in between. Germline V gives CDR1 MNHEY, CDR2 SVGEGT. This CDR3 contains 13 residues. The CDR3 spells CAAQVRENYGYTF. CDR3 coding DNA: TGTGCCGCACAGGTCAGGGAAAACTATGGCTACACCTTC.

The chain recombines TRBV12-3 or TRBV12-4 with TRBJ1-4, with unresolved D. Trimming pared 7 bases from V and 5 bases from J, leaving 14 bases between. The CDR3 sequence is 14 residues long. The CDR3 DNA sequence: TGTGCCAGCAAAGAGGTTCTAGTCAATGAAAAACTGTTTTTT. This sequence encodes CASKEVLVNEKLFF.

A few counts support this clonotype. The J gene is TRBJ2-1, the V gene TRBV20-1; perhaps TRBD1 as D (6 bases). The CDR3 consists of 13 residues. V was pared by 8 bases and J by 4 bases, with 15 bases between. Germline values: CDR1 DFQATT, CDR2 SNEGSKA (reference sequence). CDR3: CSLLGQGYNEQFF. CDR3 DNA sequence: TGCAGTTTGTTGGGGCAGGGGTACAATGAGCAGTTCTTC.

V usage is TRBV6-1 and J usage is TRBJ2-1; D possibly corresponds to TRBD1 (5 bases). The germline CDR1 and CDR2 sequences are MNHNS and SASEGT. This CDR3 is built from 14 residues. Trimming cost V 2 bases and J 7 bases, with 12 bases left between them. In DNA form, the CDR3 reads TGTGCCAGCAGTGAAATTCAGGGAACTAATGAGCAGTTCTTC. Amino acid sequence: CASSEIQGTNEQFF.

With respect to this clonotype: The junction and the germline gene differ at one end; a read error may be behind it. The chain employs TRBV25-1 and TRBJ1-6; no firm D call. The germline gives CDR1 MGHDK, CDR2 SYGVNS. There are 14 residues in the CDR3. In DNA form, the CDR3 reads TGTGCCAACAGTAAGTATATGGGATATCCACCCCTCCACTTT. The encoded protein is CANSKYMGYPPLHF.

This clonotype was found many times. V gene TRBV28 combines with J gene TRBJ2-7; D is ambiguous. The CDR3 is made up of 16 amino acids. Germline V gene sequence: CDR1 MDHEN, CDR2 SYDVKM. Trimming left V 4 bases short and J 2 bases short, with 18 bases between. In DNA, the CDR3 is TGTGCCAGCAGTTCAGAACCTCGGGTCCCAACCTACGAGCAGTACTTC. Protein sequence: CASSSEPRVPTYEQYF. The full variable domain, rest sourced from reference TRBV28 and TRBJ2-7, is DVKVTQSSRYLVKRTGEKVFLECVQDMDHENMFWYRQDPGLGLRLIYFSYDVKMKEKGDIPEGYSVSREKKERFSLILESASTNQTSMYLCASSSEPRVPTYEQYFGPGTRLTVT.

A single count supports this clonotype. The J gene is TRBJ2-3, the V gene TRBV19, with TRBD2 matching 13 bases. This CDR3 is 15 amino acids long. Germline V CDR1 and CDR2: LNHDA, SQIVND (reference sequence). J gave up 3 bases and V 6 bases, and 3 bases lay outside the gene matches. The CDR3 nucleotides are TGTGCCAGTAGAGGACTAGCGGGAGAGACAGATACGCAGTATTTT. Its protein product is CASRGLAGETDTQYF.

This clonotype was found many times. The rearrangement links TRBV27 to TRBJ2-7; 7 bases are a match to TRBD1. The CDR3 has 14 amino acids. The J segment lost 2 bases and the V segment lost 9 bases, leaving 10 bases of the junction unmatched. In germline, CDR1 is MNHEY, CDR2 SMNVEV (reference sequence). The CDR3 here is CASKRDRDTYEQYF. CDR3 in DNA: TGTGCCAGTAAACGGGACAGAGATACCTACGAGCAGTACTTC.

The chain couples TRBV29-1 to TRBJ2-7, with 7 bases that match TRBD1. The CDR3 is made up of 13 amino acids. J gave up 0 bases and V 6 bases, and 5 bases lay outside the gene matches. In germline, CDR1 is SQVTM, CDR2 ANQGSEA. The CDR3 bases are TGCAGCGTGAGGACAGGTAGCTCCTACGAGCAGTACTTC. It encodes CSVRTGSSYEQYF.

About this clonotype itself: One end of the junction varies from germline; a read error may be responsible. This chain links TRBV6-5 with TRBJ2-3, with 9 bases fitting TRBD1. This CDR3 region has 15 residues. From germline, CDR1 is MNHEY and CDR2 SVGAGI. The CDR3 is CASSVSGTGTGTQYF. As DNA, the CDR3 is TGTGCCAGCAGTGTCAGCGGGACAGGGACAGGTACGCAGTATTTT.

This clonotype was seen repeatedly, ten times or more. The V gene is TRBV28, the J gene TRBJ1-1, with D perhaps matching TRBD1 (6 bases). The germline V gene has CDR1 MDHEN and CDR2 SYDVKM. Trimming took 10 bases from V and 3 from J, leaving 15 bases between them. The CDR3 spans 13 residues. The CDR3 region is CATRQTGDTEAFF. CDR3 coding DNA: TGTGCCACACGCCAGACAGGAGACACTGAAGCTTTCTTT.

In its sample, this clonotype was seen once. The chain joins TRBV19 to TRBJ1-6; no clear D gene. V lost 9 bases to trimming and J lost 10 bases, with 19 bases between them. This CDR3 contains 14 residues. Germline CDR1 LNHDA, CDR2 SQIVND (reference sequence). CDR3 nucleotides: TGTGCCAGCCAAGACTGGGTTGGGAACTCACCCCTCCACTTT. Translation: CASQDWVGNSPLHF.

This clonotype was seen ten or more times. The chain carries TRBV19 and TRBJ2-7, with D possibly being TRBD1 (6 bases). V lost 4 bases to trimming and J lost 1 base, with 11 bases between them. The length of the CDR3 is 14 residues. Germline CDR1 reads LNHDA; CDR2 reads SQIVND (reference sequence). This CDR3 is CASSNRDRSYEQYF. CDR3 sequence (DNA): TGTGCCAGTAGTAACAGGGATAGGTCCTACGAGCAGTACTTC.

In its sample, this clonotype was seen many times. This rearrangement joins TRBV7-9 to TRBJ1-1, with TRBD1 identical over 7 bases. The CDR3 is 14 residues long. Trimming removed 2 bases from V and 6 bases from J; junction bases left unmatched: 6. In germline, CDR1 is SEHNR, CDR2 FQNEAQ (reference sequence). The CDR3 protein is CASSLTGDRAEAFF. The CDR3 nucleotides read TGTGCCAGCAGCTTAACAGGGGACAGAGCTGAAGCTTTCTTT.

The chain combines TRBV19 with TRBJ1-3; D possibly corresponds to TRBD1 (5 bases). Germline-derived CDR1 and CDR2 are LNHDA and SQIVND (reference sequence). CDR3 size: 14 residues. V dropped 5 bases and J dropped 7 bases, with 15 bases sitting between them. CDR3 residues: CASSSRTLGNTIYF. CDR3 bases: TGTGCCAGTAGTTCCCGGACACTTGGTAACACCATATATTTT.

By share, this clonotype ranks as medium-sized. The CDR3 protein is CASSTFRDSDGYTF. Here the CDR3 DNA reads TGTGCCAGTAGTACATTCCGGGACAGTGATGGCTACACCTTC. V usage is TRBV19 and J usage is TRBJ1-2, with 7 nucleotides matching TRBD1. V was pared by 4 bases and J by 6 bases, with 8 bases of the junction left unmatched. The CDR3 covers 14 residues. The germline V gene encodes CDR1 LNHDA and CDR2 SQIVND (reference sequence).